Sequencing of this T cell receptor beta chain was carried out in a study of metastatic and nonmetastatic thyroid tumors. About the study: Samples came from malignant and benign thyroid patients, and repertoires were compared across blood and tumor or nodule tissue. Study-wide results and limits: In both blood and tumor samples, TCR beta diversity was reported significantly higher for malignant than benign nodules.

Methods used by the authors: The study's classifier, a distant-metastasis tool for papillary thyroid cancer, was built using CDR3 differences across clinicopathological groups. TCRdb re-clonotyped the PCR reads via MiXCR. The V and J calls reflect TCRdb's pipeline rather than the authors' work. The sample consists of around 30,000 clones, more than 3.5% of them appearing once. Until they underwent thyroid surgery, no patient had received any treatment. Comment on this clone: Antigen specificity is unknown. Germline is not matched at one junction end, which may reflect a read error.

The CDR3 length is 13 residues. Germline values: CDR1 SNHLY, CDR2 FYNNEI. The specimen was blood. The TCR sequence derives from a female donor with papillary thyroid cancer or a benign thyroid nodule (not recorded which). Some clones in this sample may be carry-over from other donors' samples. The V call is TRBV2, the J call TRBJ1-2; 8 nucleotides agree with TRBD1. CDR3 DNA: TGTGCCAGCAGTGGGGGATGGACAGGGCATGGCCGCTTC. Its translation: CASSGGWTGHGRF.